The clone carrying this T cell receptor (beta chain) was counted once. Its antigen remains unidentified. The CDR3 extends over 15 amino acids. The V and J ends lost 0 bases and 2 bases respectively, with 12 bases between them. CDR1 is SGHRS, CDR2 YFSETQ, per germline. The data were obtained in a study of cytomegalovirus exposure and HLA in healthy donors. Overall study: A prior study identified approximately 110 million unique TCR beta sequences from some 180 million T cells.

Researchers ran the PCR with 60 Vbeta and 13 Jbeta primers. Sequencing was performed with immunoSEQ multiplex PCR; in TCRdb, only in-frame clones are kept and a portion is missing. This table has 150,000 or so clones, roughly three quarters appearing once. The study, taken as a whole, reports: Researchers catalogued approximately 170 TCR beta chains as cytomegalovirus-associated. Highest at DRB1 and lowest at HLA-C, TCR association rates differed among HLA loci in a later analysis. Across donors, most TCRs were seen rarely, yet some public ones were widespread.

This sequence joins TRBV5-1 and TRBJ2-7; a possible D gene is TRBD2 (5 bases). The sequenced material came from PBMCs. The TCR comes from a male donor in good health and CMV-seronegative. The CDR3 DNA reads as TGCGCCAGCAGCTTGGGGGTAGGGAGCACCTACGAGCAGTACTTC. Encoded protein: CASSLGVGSTYEQYF.